Listed below are T cell receptor beta chains from one sample, sequenced in a study of control samples from healthy donors and cancer patients. Sequenced by immunoSEQ multiplex PCR; TCRdb stores in-frame clones only, minus some. The sample comprises approximately 170,000 clones, approximately 90% of which are singletons, and roughly 0.7% rests with the top ten. Input material: blood. The receptors come from a young woman in good health. The CDR3 runs from the conserved cysteine through the conserved F or W. The order of the fields is V gene, J gene, clone size, CDR3 length, D gene, CDR3 DNA, CDR3 protein. A D gene is named only where the DNA matches it firmly. Rows may omit the clone size; those that give it use once, few, many or a size class.

V: TRBV7-9
J: TRBJ1-1
size: NA
length: 18
D: NA
DNA: TGTGCCAGCAGCTTAGCGCGGGATCAGGGACAAATGAACACTGAAGCTTTCTTT
CDR3: CASSLARDQGQMNTEAFF

V: TRBV19
J: TRBJ1-3
size: few
length: 14
D: NA
DNA: TGTGCCAGTTCCGCTGGGGCTCGTGGAAACACCATATATTTT
CDR3: CASSAGARGNTIYF

V: TRBV24-1
J: TRBJ2-3
size: once
length: 16
D: TRBD2
DNA: TGTGCCACCAGTGATTTTTCTAGCGGGAATACAGATACGCAGTATTTT
CDR3: CATSDFSSGNTDTQYF

V: TRBV5-6
J: TRBJ2-7
size: NA
length: 14
D: NA
DNA: TGTGCCAGCAGCTTGGAGGTGGGGGTTTACGAGCAGTACTTC
CDR3: CASSLEVGVYEQYF

V: TRBV2
J: TRBJ1-5
size: NA
length: 15
D: NA
DNA: TGTGCCAGCAGTCAAGGACCTGATAGCAATCAGCCCCAGCATTTT
CDR3: CASSQGPDSNQPQHF

V: TRBV30
J: TRBJ1-5
size: NA
length: 14
D: TRBD1
DNA: TGTGCCTGGAGTGAGGGACAGGGGAATCAGCCCCAGCATTTT
CDR3: CAWSEGQGNQPQHF

V: TRBV30
J: TRBJ2-2
size: NA
length: 13
D: TRBD2
DNA: TGTGCCTGGGCAGCGGGAGAGGCAGGGGAGCTGTTTTTT
CDR3: CAWAAGEAGELFF

V: TRBV2
J: TRBJ2-6
size: NA
length: 18
D: TRBD2
DNA: TGTGCCAGCAGTGGGGGACTAGCGGACTTCTCTGGGGCCAACGTCCTGACTTTC
CDR3: CASSGGLADFSGANVLTF

V: TRBV3-1/TRBV3-2
J: TRBJ1-6
size: NA
length: 17
D: NA
DNA: TGTGCCAGCAGCCCCCAGGGGCTTTACTCCTATAATTCACCCCTCCACTTT
CDR3: CASSPQGLYSYNSPLHF

V: TRBV29-1
J: TRBJ2-3
size: NA
length: 12
D: TRBD1
DNA: TGCAGCACAAGACAGGGAACAGATACGCAGTATTTT
CDR3: CSTRQGTDTQYF

V: TRBV9
J: TRBJ2-3
size: NA
length: 15
D: NA
DNA: TGTGCCAGCAGCGTAGGACACCCGAGCACAGATACGCAGTATTTT
CDR3: CASSVGHPSTDTQYF

V: TRBV10-2
J: TRBJ2-3
size: NA
length: 15
D: NA
DNA: TGCGCCAGCAGACCCGGGACAAGTAGCACAGATACGCAGTATTTT
CDR3: CASRPGTSSTDTQYF

V: TRBV4-1
J: TRBJ2-7
size: once
length: 15
D: NA
DNA: TGCGCCAGCAGCCAGGACACGGGGCCCGGGGGCGAGCAGTACTTC
CDR3: CASSQDTGPGGEQYF

V: TRBV2
J: TRBJ2-7
size: few
length: 12
D: NA
DNA: TGTGCCAGCAGTGAAGGTGCCGTGGAGCAGTACTTC
CDR3: CASSEGAVEQYF

V: TRBV5-1
J: TRBJ2-7
size: NA
length: 17
D: TRBD2
DNA: TGCGCCAGCAGCCCGGGACTAGCGGGAGGTGCACCCTACGAGCAGTACTTC
CDR3: CASSPGLAGGAPYEQYF

V: TRBV6-2/TRBV6-3
J: TRBJ2-7
size: NA
length: 14
D: NA
DNA: TGTGCCAGCAGTTACCAGGGCCCCTCCTACGAGCAGTACTTC
CDR3: CASSYQGPSYEQYF

V: TRBV6-2/TRBV6-3
J: TRBJ1-2
size: NA
length: 13
D: NA
DNA: TGTGCCAGCAGTTACTTCCTCAGCTATGGCTACACCTTC
CDR3: CASSYFLSYGYTF

V: TRBV4-1
J: TRBJ2-2
size: NA
length: 12
D: NA
DNA: TGCGCCAGCAGCCACACCAAGCGGGAGCTGTTTTTT
CDR3: CASSHTKRELFF

V: TRBV12-5
J: TRBJ2-4
size: NA
length: 13
D: NA
DNA: TGTGCTAGTGGGGTGGGTTACAGGAACATTCAGTACTTC
CDR3: CASGVGYRNIQYF

V: TRBV4-1
J: TRBJ2-7
size: NA
length: 14
D: TRBD1
DNA: TGCGCCAGCAGCCCGAGACAGGGTACCGACGAGCAGTACTTC
CDR3: CASSPRQGTDEQYF

V: TRBV28
J: TRBJ1-5
size: NA
length: 16
D: NA
DNA: TGTGCCAGTCCCCCCGACCGGGAGAATAGCAATCAGCCCCAGCATTTT
CDR3: CASPPDRENSNQPQHF

V: TRBV29-1
J: TRBJ2-1
size: NA
length: 19
D: TRBD2
DNA: TGCAGCGTTGAAGGAACCGTCAGGGTGGCTAGCGGGAGTTTGGATGAGCAGTTCTTC
CDR3: CSVEGTVRVASGSLDEQFF

V: TRBV14
J: TRBJ1-1
size: NA
length: 13
D: NA
DNA: TGTGCCAGCAGCCAAGTTACGAGGGCTGAAGCTTTCTTT
CDR3: CASSQVTRAEAFF

V: TRBV6-1
J: TRBJ2-1
size: NA
length: 13
D: NA
DNA: TGTGCCAGCAGTGAAGGGGAATACAATGAGCAGTTCTTC
CDR3: CASSEGEYNEQFF